Listed below are T cell receptor beta chains from one sample, sequenced in a study of blood T cell repertoires in COVID-19. Only in-frame clones appear in the TCRdb table, and some are missing; sequencing was by immunoSEQ multiplex PCR. The sample yields roughly 350,000 clones, 80% to 90% seen once. Sequencing input: peripheral blood. The receptors shown here come from a woman aged 45-65 years with COVID-19, enrolled during active disease. Each CDR3 is given with its conserved first and last residue.

TRBJ1-2	TRBV25-1	CASSGRGANGYTF
TRBJ2-7	TRBV6-2/TRBV6-3	CASSYSVEFYEQYF
TRBJ2-4	TRBV7-9	CASSLQGENIQYF
TRBJ1-3	TRBV5-8	CASSFQGSGNTIYF
TRBJ2-7	TRBV7-2	CASSDSGGLLYEQYF
TRBJ1-5	TRBV27	CASSPIPGTPNQPQHF
TRBJ2-5	TRBV5-4	CASSSTETSGSWETQYF
TRBJ1-3	TRBV15	CATSLTASGNTIYF
TRBJ2-7	TRBV7-2	CASSSLAGGPGEQYF
TRBJ1-2	TRBV4-2	CASSQGEGVSYGYTF
TRBJ2-5	TRBV2	CASKRQGETQYF
TRBJ2-5	TRBV7-8	CASSFQGLAGTGSQYF
TRBJ2-1	TRBV11-2	CASLQGAGEYNEQFF
TRBJ2-4	TRBV19	CASSIVRREGPKNIQYF
TRBJ1-3	TRBV15	CATSKSTGPGNTIYF
TRBJ2-7	TRBV30	CACSQEREYF
TRBJ1-2	TRBV30	CAWSVQGANGYTF
TRBJ2-7	TRBV5-3	CARSLGTSGSYEQYF
TRBJ2-2	TRBV7-2	CASSLSAGVNTGELFF
TRBJ2-5	TRBV5-1	CASSLDLPQGTQYF
TRBJ1-1	TRBV24-1	CATSDYRGTEAFF
TRBJ2-5	TRBV7-9	CASSISGTGFVETQYF
TRBJ1-1	TRBV21-1	CASKLTLRGGVRPEAFF
TRBJ1-1	TRBV6-5	CASRPGQGAKAFF
TRBJ1-3	TRBV19	CASSMAAGPSGNTIYF
TRBJ2-2	TRBV11-3	CASTRAQRTGELFF
TRBJ2-7	TRBV18	CASSPPSGRYEQYF
TRBJ1-1	TRBV12-3/TRBV12-4	CASSSMNTEAFF
TRBJ1-1	TRBV5-1	CASSPQGGSEAFF
TRBJ2-4	TRBV6-5	CASNGGGSKNIQYF
TRBJ2-7	TRBV11-2	CASSFSILAGGNLYEQYF
TRBJ1-2	TRBV5-1	CASSLRGNYGYTF
TRBJ2-1	TRBV9	CASSVGGQGNEQFF
TRBJ2-2	TRBV30	CACAMGLARFGELFF
TRBJ2-3	TRBV29-1	CSVYTGTGSDTQYF
TRBJ1-1	TRBV4-1	CASSQVTGQLVTEAFF
TRBJ2-7	TRBV12-2	CASRLAYRAYYEQYF
TRBJ1-2	TRBV7-2	CASSAHGGNYGYTF
TRBJ1-3	TRBV10-3	CATQGYSGNTIYF
TRBJ1-5	TRBV3-1/TRBV3-2	CASSQAPPGDLSNQPQHF
TRBJ1-2	TRBV27	CASRSFGYGYTF
TRBJ2-1	TRBV10-3	CAISSGSPNYNEQFF
TRBJ1-2	TRBV11-1	CASSLGTGGGYGYTF
TRBJ2-5	TRBV6-2/TRBV6-3	CASSRGYQETQYF
TRBJ2-2	TRBV10-1	CASSDGASGELPGELFF
TRBJ1-1	TRBV5-5	CASSLQRVKDTEAFF
TRBJ1-4	TRBV30	CAWSAGVGEKLFF
TRBJ1-1	TRBV6-5	CASTPPAGGTEAFF